The rows below give T cell receptor beta chains drawn from one sample of a study of cytomegalovirus exposure and HLA in healthy donors. The method was immunoSEQ multiplex PCR; TCRdb's version includes in-frame clones alone and lacks a portion of them. The profile shows roughly 300,000 clones, 86% of them singletons. Sample: PBMCs. These receptors originate from a man aged 40-49 years in good health and CMV-seropositive. Both conserved end residues are part of each CDR3. D genes are given only for firm matches.

17,TRBV9,TRBJ2-1,TRBD2,TGTGCCAGCAGCGTAGAGCGGCTAGCGGGAGGTTACAATGAGCAGTTCTTC,CASSVERLAGGYNEQFF
14,TRBV5-1,TRBJ1-1,.,TGCGCCAGCAGCATCGGGTCTTGGAACACTGAAGCTTTCTTT,CASSIGSWNTEAFF
18,TRBV7-2,TRBJ2-1,TRBD2,TGTGCCAGCAGCTTAGGGGGGACTAGCGGGACCCCCTACAATGAGCAGTTCTTC,CASSLGGTSGTPYNEQFF
16,TRBV18,TRBJ1-2,TRBD1,TGTGCCAGCTCACCGTTTACCGGGACAGAGGCCTATGGCTACACCTTC,CASSPFTGTEAYGYTF
11,TRBV5-6,TRBJ1-1,.,TGTGCCAGCAGTTCCCCCGTTGAAGCTTTCTTT,CASSSPVEAFF
14,TRBV27,TRBJ2-3,.,TGTGCCAGCAGTTTATGGCTAGCCTCAGATACGCAGTATTTT,CASSLWLASDTQYF
15,TRBV7-2,TRBJ2-1,TRBD1,TGTGCCAGCAGCTTGGACAGGGGGTCCTACAATGAGCAGTTCTTC,CASSLDRGSYNEQFF
15,TRBV5-5,TRBJ1-3,TRBD1,TGTGCCAGCAGCCCAGGGACAGCCTCTGGAAACACCATATATTTT,CASSPGTASGNTIYF
14,TRBV2,TRBJ2-2,TRBD1,TGTGCCAGCATGTTCGAGGGGGCTACCGGGGAGCTGTTTTTT,CASMFEGATGELFF
15,TRBV7-9,TRBJ2-2,.,TGTGCCAGCAGCTATCTGTTAGACAGCACCGGGGAGCTGTTTTTT,CASSYLLDSTGELFF
14,TRBV9,TRBJ2-1,TRBD2,TGTGCCAGCAGCCGCGGGGGGGCGGACAATGAGCAGTTCTTC,CASSRGGADNEQFF
15,TRBV28,TRBJ1-3,TRBD1,TGTGCCAGCAGTCGGGACAGGAGCTCTGGAAACACCATATATTTT,CASSRDRSSGNTIYF
14,TRBV7-6,TRBJ2-7,.,TGTGCCAGCAGCTCCGTTCCGGTCCCCTACGAGCAGTACTTC,CASSSVPVPYEQYF
15,TRBV5-1,TRBJ1-4,TRBD1,TGCGCCAGCAGAACACGACAGGGGACGGGTGAAAAACTGTTTTTT,CASRTRQGTGEKLFF
15,TRBV5-1,TRBJ2-7,TRBD1,TGCGCCAGCAGCTTGGAAGGTCAGGGGGCCTACGAGCAGTACTTC,CASSLEGQGAYEQYF
14,TRBV25-1,TRBJ2-5,TRBD2,TGTGCCACAGTACTAGCGGGAGGGCAAGAGACCCAGTACTTC,CATVLAGGQETQYF
13,TRBV7-2,TRBJ2-2,.,TGTGCCAGCAGCTTAGTTCAAATCGGGGAGCTGTTTTTT,CASSLVQIGELFF
15,TRBV19,TRBJ1-1,.,TGTGCCAGTAGTATAGATGGGGGCCCGAACACTGAAGCTTTCTTT,CASSIDGGPNTEAFF
15,TRBV7-9,TRBJ1-2,.,TGTGCCAGCAGCCTCCTCCAGGGCGCAATCGATGGCTACACCTTC,CASSLLQGAIDGYTF
13,TRBV28,TRBJ2-1,.,TGTGCCAGCAGCCTACAGGGATTTGGTGAGCAGTTCTTC,CASSLQGFGEQFF